The 26 T cell receptor beta chains presented below share a single source sample, sequenced in a study of cytomegalovirus exposure and HLA in healthy donors. PCR was performed using 60 Vbeta and 13 Jbeta primers. The protocol was immunoSEQ multiplex PCR, while the TCRdb copy is restricted to in-frame clones and leaves out a portion. Of some 180,000 clones in the sample, 70% to 80% were seen once. Sequencing was done on a sample of PBMCs. These receptor sequences come from a man aged 25 to 40 in good health and CMV-seronegative.

This chain links TRBV28 with TRBJ2-1; 8 nucleotides line up with TRBD1. The germline gives CDR1 MDHEN, CDR2 SYDVKM. J was trimmed by 7 bases and V by 7 bases; bases with no gene match: 9. The CDR3 contains 14 residues. Written as DNA, the CDR3 is TGTGCCAGCATGACAGGGGATCTGATAAATGAGCAGTTCTTC. Its translation is CASMTGDLINEQFF.

This clone was seen just once. This chain connects TRBV5-1 to TRBJ2-7, with 11 bases fitting TRBD1. The CDR3 sequence is 14 residues long. J gave up 7 bases and V 4 bases, and 7 bases lay outside the gene matches. Germline V gives CDR1 SGHRS, CDR2 YFSETQ. The CDR3 nucleotides are TGCGCCAGCAGCCAGGGACAGGGGGGTGAAGAGCAGTACTTC. Protein product: CASSQGQGGEEQYF.

CDR3 DNA: TGTGCCAGCAGTCCACTTCCGGGACAAACGAACACCGGGGAGCTGTTTTTT. This codes for CASSPLPGQTNTGELFF. V gene TRBV28 combines with J gene TRBJ2-2, with D possibly being TRBD1 (6 bases). V lost 5 bases, J lost 0 bases, and 16 bases lay in between. CDR3 size: 17 residues. In germline, CDR1 is MDHEN, CDR2 SYDVKM. The complete variable domain, with remaining parts taken from reference TRBV28 and TRBJ2-2, reads DVKVTQSSRYLVKRTGEKVFLECVQDMDHENMFWYRQDPGLGLRLIYFSYDVKMKEKGDIPEGYSVSREKKERFSLILESASTNQTSMYLCASSPLPGQTNTGELFFGEGSRLTVL.

V usage is TRBV11-2 and J usage is TRBJ2-2, with TRBD2 identical over 10 bases. Per the germline V gene, CDR1 is SGHAT and CDR2 is FQNNGV. There are 16 residues in the CDR3. Trimming removed 6 bases from V and 5 bases from J; junction bases left unmatched: 9. The CDR3 here is CASRSLAGVRTGELFF. In DNA, the CDR3 is TGTGCCAGCAGGTCCCTAGCGGGAGTACGGACCGGGGAGCTGTTTTTT.

This sequence joins TRBV11-3 and TRBJ2-1; D call uncertain. V shed 2 bases and J shed 7 bases, with 9 bases lying between them. This CDR3 is built from 13 residues. Germline V gene lookup returns CDR1 SGHNT and CDR2 YENEEA. The CDR3 loop reads CASSLTQRNEQFF. DNA for the CDR3: TGTGCCAGCAGCTTAACTCAACGAAATGAGCAGTTCTTC.

The gene calls are TRBV6-5 and TRBJ1-1, with 8 positions matching TRBD1. The CDR3 is 14 residues long. Per germline, CDR1 MNHEY and CDR2 SVGAGI. J gave up 2 bases and V 6 bases, and 5 bases lay outside the gene matches. The CDR3 protein is CASRRDRSNTEAFF. The CDR3 coding sequence is TGTGCCAGCAGGAGGGACAGGTCCAACACTGAAGCTTTCTTT.

The J gene is TRBJ2-5, the V gene TRBV19; 9 positions match TRBD1. The CDR3 runs 16 residues. The germline V gene encodes CDR1 LNHDA and CDR2 SQIVND (reference sequence). The trim removed 3 bases at V and 4 bases at J, leaving 9 bases unmatched. The CDR3 loop reads CASSIFTGGSRETQYF. CDR3 bases: TGTGCCAGTAGTATCTTCACAGGGGGCTCTCGAGAGACCCAGTACTTC.

This chain joins TRBV6-4 and TRBJ2-1; maybe TRBD1 (6 bases). The ends were cut back, 2 bases at V and 6 bases at J, with 11 bases in the middle. The germline V gene encodes CDR1 MRHNA and CDR2 SNTAGT. The CDR3 spans 14 residues. This CDR3 reads CASSDGNRVNEQFF. The CDR3 DNA sequence: TGTGCCAGCAGTGACGGCAACAGGGTCAATGAGCAGTTCTTC.

The rearrangement uses TRBV10-1 and TRBJ2-5, with 11 bases fitting TRBD1. The length of the CDR3 is 15 residues. The V and J ends lost 8 bases and 5 bases, in that order; junction bases with no gene match: 10. Germline V gives CDR1 WNHNN, CDR2 SYGVQD (reference sequence). CDR3 DNA sequence: TGCGCCAGCTCGGAAAGGACAGGGGGCGTTGAGACCCAGTACTTC. This codes for CASSERTGGVETQYF.

The chain combines TRBV7-2 with TRBJ2-7; D not resolved. CDR3 length: 13 residues. Per the germline V gene, CDR1 is SGHTA and CDR2 is FQGNSA. V was clipped by 2 bases and J by 3 bases, with 8 bases between them. CDR3: CASSLSPLYEQYF. In nucleotides, the CDR3 is TGTGCCAGCAGCTTATCTCCCCTCTACGAGCAGTACTTC.

V and J are TRBV6-1 and TRBJ1-1, with D perhaps TRBD1 (6 bases). Germline V lookup: CDR1 MNHNS, CDR2 SASEGT. The germline V and J ends were trimmed by 7 bases and 1 base, with 16 bases remaining between them. The CDR3 spans 15 residues. Here the CDR3 DNA reads TGTGCCAGCACCAGAACAGGGTATTCGAACACTGAAGCTTTCTTT. Protein: CASTRTGYSNTEAFF.

The J gene is TRBJ2-1, the V gene TRBV10-2, with 8 bases aligning to TRBD1. The CDR3 has 14 residues. Germline assignment: CDR1 WSHSY and CDR2 SAAADI. J lost 4 bases, V lost 10 bases, and 9 bases had no gene match. The CDR3 sequence is CATRDRGPYNEQFF. In nucleotides, the CDR3 is TGCGCCACCCGAGACAGGGGACCATACAATGAGCAGTTCTTC.

V gene TRBV27 combines with J gene TRBJ2-2; 8 nucleotides agree with TRBD1. Trimming at V came to 6 bases and at J to 6 bases, leaving 0 bases not matched to a gene. This CDR3 contains 12 residues. CDR1 and CDR2 from the germline V gene are MNHEY and SMNVEV (reference sequence). The CDR3 bases are TGTGCCAGCAGGACAGGGGCCGGGGAGCTGTTTTTT. The encoded protein is CASRTGAGELFF.

V is TRBV27 and J is TRBJ1-6; 7 nucleotides match TRBD1. CDR1 is MNHEY, CDR2 SMNVEV, per germline (reference sequence). Trimming took 5 bases from V and 5 from J; bases not matched to a gene: 6. The CDR3 sequence is 15 residues long. The CDR3 nucleotides are TGTGCCAGCAGTGCGTGGGACAGTCATAATTCACCCCTCCACTTT. Translating gives CASSAWDSHNSPLHF.

This clone was seen a handful of times. This rearrangement joins TRBV4-1 to TRBJ1-4, with TRBD1 as a possible D gene (5 bases). V dropped 8 bases and J dropped 0 bases, with 19 bases sitting between them. Germline-derived CDR1 and CDR2 are MGHRA and YSYEKL. There are 17 residues in the CDR3. CDR3 DNA: TGCGCCAGCGGCGGGGGGGGAATCATTCCAACTAATGAAAAACTGTTTTTT. Protein product: CASGGGGIIPTNEKLFF.

The chain is built from TRBV10-3 and TRBJ2-1; TRBD1 might be the D (6 bases). CDR3 length equals 14 residues. The ends were cut back, 3 bases at V and 0 bases at J, with 6 bases in the middle. Looked up from germline, CDR1 is ENHRY and CDR2 is SYGVKD. CDR3 nucleotides: TGTGCCATCAGTGAAGGGGGCTCCTACAATGAGCAGTTCTTC. Protein: CAISEGGSYNEQFF.

The rearrangement links TRBV7-9 to TRBJ1-2, with D possibly TRBD1 on 5 matching bases. The CDR3 covers 14 residues. Germline V gene data show CDR1 as SEHNR and CDR2 as FQNEAQ (reference sequence). The germline V and J ends were trimmed by 7 bases and 5 bases, with 17 bases remaining between them. The CDR3 sequence is CASTRSETDYGYTF. CDR3 coding DNA: TGTGCCAGCACCAGAAGCGAGACAGATTATGGCTACACCTTC.

The chain couples TRBV11-2 to TRBJ2-3; D is perhaps TRBD1 (5 bases). The CDR3 totals 14 residues. The V gene lost 7 bases and the J gene lost 2 bases, with 13 bases spanning the gap. Germline CDR1 reads SGHAT; CDR2 reads FQNNGV. Here the CDR3 reads CASTPDSFTDTQYF. In nucleotides, the CDR3 is TGTGCCAGCACCCCAGACAGCTTCACAGATACGCAGTATTTT.

A few counts support this clone. The chain combines TRBV5-1 with TRBJ2-5; 10 nucleotides agree with TRBD2. The closer fit of TRBJ2-7 to the DNA end suggests the J call may be wrong. The CDR3 is made up of 16 amino acids. Germline loops: CDR1 SGHRS, CDR2 YFSETQ. The CDR3 DNA reads TGCGCCAGCACCCCGTATACTAGCGGGATCCAATACGAGCAGTACTTC. Protein: CASTPYTSGIQYEQYF.

The chain links TRBV11-1 to TRBJ1-5, with D unresolved. V gave up 1 base and J gave up 6 bases, with 19 bases separating them. The CDR3 runs to 17 residues. Germline CDR1 is SGHAT and CDR2 is FQDESV (reference sequence). CDR3: CASSLVLRGKRFQPQHF. The CDR3 DNA sequence: TGTGCCAGCAGCTTAGTGCTTCGAGGGAAGAGGTTTCAGCCCCAGCATTTT.

V gene TRBV7-9 combines with J gene TRBJ1-2, with a possible D match to TRBD1 (5 bases). The CDR3 loop spans 14 amino acids. V lost 2 bases and J lost 4, with 11 bases in between. Germline lookup yields CDR1 SEHNR and CDR2 FQNEAQ (reference sequence). The CDR3 reads CASSLLGRGYGYTF. CDR3 in DNA: TGTGCCAGCAGCTTATTAGGGAGGGGCTATGGCTACACCTTC. The full variable domain, completed using reference TRBV7-9 and TRBJ1-2, is DTGVSQNPRHKITKRGQNVTFRCDPISEHNRLYWYRQTLGQGPEFLTYFQNEAQLEKSRLLSDRFSAERPKGSFSTLEIQRTEQGDSAMYLCASSLLGRGYGYTFGSGTRLTVV.

The V call is TRBV7-3, the J call TRBJ2-2; 11 nucleotides match TRBD1. Germline-derived CDR1 and CDR2 are SGHTA and FQGTGA. This CDR3 has 16 residues. Losses at the gene ends were 4 bases for V and 4 bases for J; bases not matched to a gene: 5. This CDR3 is CASSSRTGGFTGELFF. The CDR3 DNA follows: TGTGCCAGCAGCTCAAGGACAGGGGGCTTCACCGGGGAGCTGTTTTTT.

The J gene is TRBJ2-5, the V gene TRBV15, with D hard to call. The CDR3 runs 13 residues. The V and J ends lost 1 base and 4 bases respectively, with 7 bases between them. CDR1 and CDR2 from the germline V gene are LNHNV and YYDKDF (reference sequence). The CDR3 region is CATSRAPGETQYF. For the CDR3, the DNA is TGTGCCACCAGCAGAGCTCCGGGAGAGACCCAGTACTTC.

This chain joins TRBV2 and TRBJ2-5; D is uncertain. V was trimmed by 3 bases and J by 1 base, leaving 9 bases between them. The CDR3 is made up of 14 amino acids. Germline lookup yields CDR1 SNHLY and CDR2 FYNNEI. CDR3 sequence: CASSEGQIQETQYF. The CDR3 DNA reads as TGTGCCAGCAGTGAGGGCCAGATCCAAGAGACCCAGTACTTC. Full variable domain (missing parts from reference TRBV2 and TRBJ2-5): EPEVTQTPSHQVTQMGQEVILRCVPISNHLYFYWYRQILGQKVEFLVSFYNNEISEKSEIFDDQFSVERPDGSNFTLKIRSTKLEDSAMYFCASSEGQIQETQYFGPGTRLLVL.

V and J are TRBV29-1 and TRBJ2-5; 14 bases agree with TRBD2. With V trimmed by 2 bases and J by 5 bases, 10 bases remained unmatched. CDR3 length: 17 amino acids. Germline CDR1 SQVTM, CDR2 ANQGSEA. The CDR3 protein is CSVESRLAGGPGETQYF. In DNA form, the CDR3 reads TGCAGCGTTGAATCTCGACTAGCGGGAGGGCCGGGGGAGACCCAGTACTTC.

V is TRBV7-9 and J is TRBJ2-5; TRBD2 aligns across 7 bases. The DNA matches TRBJ2-7 better at its end, which makes the J call doubtful. This CDR3 has 15 amino acids. The germline V gene encodes CDR1 SEHNR and CDR2 FQNEAQ (reference sequence). CDR3 in DNA: TGTGCCAGCAGCTTAAGCGGGACGGGGACCTACGAGCAGTACTTC. Its translation is CASSLSGTGTYEQYF.